A single sample is the source of the 29 T cell receptor beta chains below, sequenced in a study of naive and memory T cell subsets. Their antigen targets remain unknown. General study results and limits: Possibly reflecting memory cells re-expressing CD45RA, a few larger clonotypes occurred in naive repertoires, especially CD8.

An equimolar mix of two oligonucleotides served as the beta constant-region primer for TRBC1 and TRBC2. Ligated cDNA was amplified by four rounds of PCR with nested alpha and beta constant-region primers and SP2. TCRdb used MiXCR to reprocess the UMI-ligation and nested PCR reads, holding one entry per CDR3 protein. The sample yields under 150,000 distinct CDR3 sequences, around 21% seen once. Material: naive CD8+ T cells from blood. Receptors were obtained from a human donor in good health.

This clonotype was seen more than once but under ten times. V is TRBV19 and J is TRBJ1-2, with no clear D. V was pared by 9 bases and J by 1 base, with 18 bases between. Germline lookup yields CDR1 LNHDA and CDR2 SQIVND (reference sequence). This CDR3 contains 15 residues. The CDR3 sequence is CASRLEVNFNYGYTF. CDR3 nucleotide sequence: TGTGCCAGCCGACTCGAGGTTAACTTTAACTATGGCTACACCTTC.

The chain has TRBV6-2 or TRBV6-3 and TRBJ2-1; the D gene could be TRBD1 or TRBD2 (5 bases each). Trimming took 5 bases from V and 8 from J, leaving 13 bases between them. The germline gives CDR1 MNHEY, CDR2 SVGEGT. This CDR3 comprises 13 residues. The CDR3 spells CASSPLGTDEQFF. The CDR3 DNA follows: TGTGCCAGCAGTCCCCTGGGGACGGATGAGCAGTTCTTC.

This sequence joins TRBV9 and TRBJ2-7; D call uncertain. V was pared by 6 bases and J by 0 bases, with 13 bases between. Germline V gene sequence: CDR1 SGDLS, CDR2 YYNGEE. The CDR3 runs to 14 residues. In DNA form, the CDR3 reads TGTGCCAGCAAGAAGGGTGGAGACTCCTACGAGCAGTACTTC. This translates into CASKKGGDSYEQYF.

This clonotype was picked up a small number of times. The chain couples TRBV4-1 to TRBJ1-4; D gene uncertain. Germline values: CDR1 MGHRA, CDR2 YSYEKL. With 1 base removed from V and 8 bases from J, the gap between germline ends came to 11 bases. The CDR3 runs to 14 residues. The CDR3 coding sequence is TGCGCCAGCAGCCAAGCCCGGGCTACCGAAAAACTGTTTTTT. Translating it yields CASSQARATEKLFF.

This clonotype was counted many times. V gene TRBV27 combines with J gene TRBJ1-5, with TRBD1 as a possible D gene (6 bases). The CDR3 covers 14 residues. Trimming left V 6 bases short and J 2 bases short, with 11 bases between. CDR1 and CDR2 from the germline V gene are MNHEY and SMNVEV (reference sequence). The CDR3 is CASRARTGNQPQHF. The CDR3 DNA is TGTGCCAGCAGGGCGCGGACAGGCAATCAGCCCCAGCATTTT.

The rearrangement joins TRBV7-9 to TRBJ2-7; 7 nucleotides align to TRBD2. CDR3 size: 18 residues. V was pared by 7 bases and J by 3 bases, with 21 bases of the junction left unmatched. Germline V gene sequence: CDR1 SEHNR, CDR2 FQNEAQ (reference sequence). The CDR3 reads CASNPRGDGEGKRYEQYF. In nucleotides, the CDR3 is TGTGCCAGCAACCCCCGAGGTGACGGGGAGGGGAAACGCTACGAGCAGTACTTC.

The chain employs TRBV4-1 and TRBJ2-5; 8 positions match TRBD1. V gave up 0 bases and J gave up 3 bases; unmatched junction bases: 0. CDR3 length: 14 amino acids. Germline values: CDR1 MGHRA, CDR2 YSYEKL. The CDR3 region has the DNA TGCGCCAGCAGCCAAGAGACAGGGGAAGAGACCCAGTACTTC. This translates into CASSQETGEETQYF.

This chain connects TRBV14 to TRBJ2-1; 11 bases align to TRBD2. V lost 0 bases and J lost 3; bases outside the gene matches: 1. This CDR3 has 16 residues. Germline CDR1 and CDR2: SGHDN and FVKESK. The CDR3 sequence: CASSQELAGGYNEQFF. As DNA, the CDR3 is TGTGCCAGCAGCCAAGAGCTAGCGGGAGGCTACAATGAGCAGTTCTTC.

This clonotype was counted between two and nine times. This chain links TRBV28 with TRBJ2-7; weak D call: TRBD1 (5 bases). The CDR3 is made up of 14 amino acids. V gave up 3 bases and J gave up 2 bases, with 11 bases separating them. From germline, CDR1 is MDHEN and CDR2 SYDVKM. CDR3 DNA sequence: TGTGCCAGCAGTTTTGCAGGGATAACCTACGAGCAGTACTTC. It encodes CASSFAGITYEQYF.

This clonotype was seen many times. The genes are TRBV20-1 and TRBJ2-7; TRBD1 might be the D (6 bases). The CDR3 length is 13 residues. Germline V gives CDR1 DFQATT, CDR2 SNEGSKA (reference sequence). CDR3 loop: CSQVKGDSYEQYF. CDR3 nucleotide sequence: TGCAGCCAAGTAAAGGGGGACTCCTACGAGCAGTACTTC.

About this clonotype itself: One junction end does not reproduce the germline sequence, and a read error may be involved. This sequence joins TRBV12-3 or TRBV12-4 and TRBJ2-3; no clear D. The CDR3 is 16 residues long. In DNA, the CDR3 is TGTGCCAACAGTTTCCCTCTGAGAGCTAGCACAGATACGCAGTATTTT. Amino acid sequence: CANSFPLRASTDTQYF.

In its sample, this clonotype was seen a few times. The chain has TRBV5-6 and TRBJ2-3; D call uncertain. This CDR3 has 13 amino acids. V was pared by 4 bases and J by 4 bases, with 10 bases between. The germline V gene encodes CDR1 SGHDT and CDR2 YYEEEE. CDR3 in DNA: TGTGCCAGCAGCCCCGCTGTAGCAGATACGCAGTATTTT. Translation gives CASSPAVADTQYF.

This clonotype has only a few counts. The chain carries TRBV5-1 and TRBJ2-7; possibly TRBD1 for D (6 bases). V was shortened by 0 bases and J by 0 bases, with 13 bases between the two germline ends. The germline CDR1 and CDR2 sequences are SGHRS and YFSETQ. The CDR3 contains 16 residues. The CDR3 region has the DNA TGCGCCAGCAGCTTGGACCCGACAGGTGACTCCTACGAGCAGTACTTC. The encoded protein is CASSLDPTGDSYEQYF.

In its sample, this clonotype was seen many times. The chain carries TRBV6-2 or TRBV6-3 and TRBJ2-1, with unresolved D. The CDR3 is made up of 12 amino acids. V was pared by 0 bases and J by 8 bases, with 5 bases between. CDR1 is MNHEY and CDR2 is SVGEGT in the germline V gene. The CDR3 coding sequence is TGTGCCAGCAGTTACTCGGGCGATGAGCAGTTCTTC. Amino acids: CASSYSGDEQFF.

The V and J genes are TRBV4-1 and TRBJ2-7; the D gene could be TRBD1 or TRBD2 (5 bases each). The CDR3 loop spans 13 amino acids. The V gene's germline CDR1 is MGHRA and CDR2 YSYEKL. V was clipped by 1 base and J by 2 bases, with 6 bases between them. CDR3 nucleotides: TGCGCCAGCAGCCAAGGGGACGCCTACGAGCAGTACTTC. Its protein product is CASSQGDAYEQYF.

The chain joins TRBV28 to TRBJ2-1, with D tentatively TRBD1 or TRBD2 (6 bases each). Trimming took 2 bases from V and 8 from J, leaving 13 bases between them. This CDR3 region has 14 residues. The germline CDR1 and CDR2 sequences are MDHEN and SYDVKM. CDR3 DNA sequence: TGTGCCAGCAGTTTAAATCTAGGGGGGTATGAGCAGTTCTTC. It translates to CASSLNLGGYEQFF.

This clonotype came up a few times. J is TRBJ2-7 and V is TRBV27; no clear D. CDR1 and CDR2 (germline): MNHEY, SMNVEV (reference sequence). The ends were cut back, 8 bases at V and 7 bases at J, with 6 bases in the middle. The CDR3 is made up of 9 amino acids. The chain's CDR3 is CASGAEQYF. CDR3 bases: TGTGCCAGCGGAGCAGAGCAGTACTTC.

This clonotype was observed a handful of times. This sequence joins TRBV23-1 and TRBJ1-5, with D maybe TRBD1 (5 bases). TRBV23-1 is identified as an open reading frame with a role that is uncertain. V was clipped by 4 bases and J by 0 bases, with 22 bases between them. The CDR3 is made up of 19 amino acids. CDR3 coding DNA: TGCGCCAGCAGTCGCTCTCCTGGGACCGGATTATATAGCAATCAGCCCCAGCATTTT. Translated, it gives CASSRSPGTGLYSNQPQHF.

The genes are TRBV7-9 and TRBJ2-2; the D is unclear. V was trimmed by 5 bases and J by 2 bases, leaving 3 bases between them. The germline V gene has CDR1 SEHNR and CDR2 FQNEAQ (reference sequence). The CDR3 is 12 residues long. This CDR3 reads CASSHNTGELFF. The CDR3 bases are TGTGCCAGCAGCCACAACACCGGGGAGCTGTTTTTT. The full variable domain, with the rest looked up from reference TRBV7-9 and TRBJ2-2, is DTGVSQNPRHKITKRGQNVTFRCDPISEHNRLYWYRQTLGQGPEFLTYFQNEAQLEKSRLLSDRFSAERPKGSFSTLEIQRTEQGDSAMYLCASSHNTGELFFGEGSRLTVL.

V usage is TRBV28 and J usage is TRBJ2-2, with 14 nucleotides matching TRBD2. V trimming: 7 bases; J trimming: 4 bases; junction bases outside the gene matches: 11. From germline, CDR1 is MDHEN and CDR2 SYDVKM. The CDR3 consists of 18 residues. For the CDR3, the DNA is TGTGCCAGCACCCTTGGGACTAGCGGGAGTGTAATCACCGGGGAGCTGTTTTTT. Translated: CASTLGTSGSVITGELFF.

The V call is TRBV5-6, the J call TRBJ2-3; no clear D. Trimming pared 6 bases from V and 1 base from J, leaving 15 bases between. CDR1 and CDR2 from the germline V gene are SGHDT and YYEEEE. CDR3 length equals 15 residues. The CDR3 protein is CASTGRQLRTDTQYF. CDR3 nucleotide sequence: TGTGCCAGCACCGGAAGACAATTGCGCACAGATACGCAGTATTTT.

The chain carries TRBV6-5 and TRBJ1-1, with 12 bases that match TRBD1. With V trimmed by 7 bases and J by 2 bases, 5 bases remained unmatched. Germline values: CDR1 MNHEY, CDR2 SVGAGI. The CDR3 contains 15 residues. The CDR3 region has the DNA TGTGCCAGCATCCCGGGACAGGGGGCTAACACTGAAGCTTTCTTT. Translating it yields CASIPGQGANTEAFF.

This chain joins TRBV20-1 and TRBJ1-2, with TRBD1 identical over 9 bases. Germline CDR1 and CDR2: DFQATT and SNEGSKA (reference sequence). V lost 2 bases to trimming and J lost 4 bases; unmatched junction nucleotides: 11. This CDR3 has 16 amino acids. CDR3 residues: CSARRFMEDRGYGYTF. The CDR3 DNA reads TGCAGTGCTAGACGCTTTATGGAGGACAGGGGCTATGGCTACACCTTC.

This clonotype was counted only a few times. The chain joins TRBV28 to TRBJ2-7; D ambiguous. Germline V gene lookup returns CDR1 MDHEN and CDR2 SYDVKM. CDR3 length equals 13 residues. V lost 10 bases and J 3 bases, leaving 16 bases between the germline ends. CDR3 nucleotide sequence: TGTGCCACCGGGCGGAGCTTGAACTACGAGCAGTACTTC. This encodes CATGRSLNYEQYF.

The chain combines TRBV12-3 or TRBV12-4 with TRBJ2-1, with 7 nucleotides matching TRBD1. V shed 5 bases, J shed 5 bases, and the junction held 12 bases outside the gene matches. The CDR3 totals 16 residues. CDR3: CASSRKPLDRDNEQFF. CDR3 in DNA: TGTGCCAGCAGTCGAAAACCCCTAGACAGGGACAATGAGCAGTTCTTC.

This clonotype was picked up a small number of times. This chain joins TRBV30 and TRBJ2-2; 7 nucleotides match TRBD2. The CDR3 spans 17 residues. Germline CDR1 is GTSNPN and CDR2 is SVGIG (reference sequence). Unmatched junction bases numbered 14, after V lost 3 bases and J lost 4 bases. The CDR3 DNA is TGTGCCTGGAGCATGGCGGGTATCTTAGCGGGCACCGGGGAGCTGTTTTTT. Translated: CAWSMAGILAGTGELFF.

This clonotype occurred a few times. The chain uses TRBV28 and TRBJ2-7; the D gene is possibly TRBD2 (5 bases). The V end lost 3 bases, the J end lost 3 bases, and 9 bases lay between the germline ends. The germline V gene has CDR1 MDHEN and CDR2 SYDVKM. The CDR3 has 13 residues. CDR3 nucleotide sequence: TGTGCCAGCAGTTTTGACTACCTCTACGAGCAGTACTTC. Translating gives CASSFDYLYEQYF.

This clonotype was counted between two and nine times. This sequence joins TRBV7-8 and TRBJ2-7; the D is unclear. Trimming shortened V by 1 base and J by 4 bases, and 17 bases separated the two germline ends. The CDR3 runs to 16 residues. Germline-derived CDR1 and CDR2 are SGHVS and FQNEAQ. The CDR3: CASSLEAWAVGYEQYF. CDR3 nucleotide sequence: TGTGCCAGCAGCTTAGAAGCGTGGGCGGTGGGTTACGAGCAGTACTTC.

This clonotype has just a few counts. J is TRBJ2-6 and V is TRBV7-2; 7 bases are a match to TRBD1. V shed 3 bases, J shed 1 base, and the junction held 12 bases outside the gene matches. The CDR3 runs to 19 residues. Germline-derived CDR1 and CDR2 are SGHTA and FQGNSA. The CDR3 DNA is TGTGCCAGCAGCTTTAAATGGGGGACAGTTTCGTCTGGGGCCAACGTCCTGACTTTC. Its translation: CASSFKWGTVSSGANVLTF.